This TCR beta chain is from a study of shared clonotypes between healthy human individuals. Study-wide context: Aged between 18 and 49, the donors were a couple of women and three men.

Some clones are missing from TCRdb's copy, which holds only in-frame ones; the method was immunoSEQ multiplex PCR. Of 2 million to 2.5 million clones in the sample, approximately 96% were seen once. Study observations and caveats: Naive CD4 clonotype sharing across a handful of donors was around 5%.

In germline, CDR1 is SGHTA, CDR2 FQGNSA. The CDR3 contains 17 residues. V gave up 8 bases and J gave up 4 bases, with 26 bases separating them. Comment on this clone: Its cognate antigen is unknown.

The TCR comes from a man between 18 and 29 years old in good health. Sequencing was done on a sample of naive CD4+ T cells sorted from blood. The subset here: CD45RA+ positively selected. This chain links TRBV7-2 with TRBJ1-2, with D tentatively TRBD1 (5 bases). The CDR3 bases are TGTGCCAGCGTTAAGACAGTCAGCTATCCCAGCGTCTATGGCTACACCTTC. This gives the protein CASVKTVSYPSVYGYTF.